What follows are 26 T cell receptor beta chains derived from one specimen sequenced in a study of tumor-infiltrating lymphocytes in oesophageal squamous cell carcinoma. In TCRdb, the PCR reads were re-called with MiXCR into one record per CDR3 protein. The table includes under 25,000 distinct CDR3 sequences, around 40% detected once. The sequencing input was blood. These receptors were obtained from a male donor with esophageal squamous cell carcinoma.

This clonotype showed up many times. The chain couples TRBV11-3 to TRBJ2-2, with 9 nucleotides matching TRBD2. This CDR3 spans 16 amino acids. Germline CDR1 is SGHNT and CDR2 is YENEEA. J lost 7 bases, V lost 1 base, and 7 bases had no gene match. CDR3 residues: CASSLGGSGSGGELFF. The DNA of the CDR3 is TGTGCCAGCAGCTTAGGTGGTAGCGGGAGTGGCGGGGAGCTGTTTTTT. Based on the CDR3 plus reference TRBV11-3 and TRBJ2-2, the full variable domain is EAGVVQSPRYKIIEKKQPVAFWCNPISGHNTLYWYLQNLGQGPELLIRYENEEAVDDSQLPKDRFSAERLKGVDSTLKIQPAELGDSAVYLCASSLGGSGSGGELFFGEGSRLTVL.

With regard to this clonotype: No conserved phenylalanine or tryptophan is present at the end of the CDR3, so a read error is the likely explanation. It is unclear where the CDR3 begins or ends on the DNA, so no DNA is shown, and the CDR3 is as TCRdb lists it. The gene calls are TRBV7-2 and TRBJ2-5; the table calls TRBD1, which could not be checked here. The CDR3 is 19 amino acids long, termini counted. Germline V gives CDR1 SGHTA, CDR2 FQGNSA. The CDR3 sequence is CASSLFLGSTSYNEQFFGA.

The gene calls are TRBV7-3 and TRBJ2-2, with no clear D. The germline V and J ends were trimmed by 5 bases and 0 bases, with 7 bases remaining between them. This CDR3 is built from 14 residues. CDR1 SGHTA and CDR2 FQGTGA come from the germline V gene. CDR3: CASSATPNTGELFF. CDR3 bases: TGTGCCAGCAGCGCCACGCCGAACACCGGGGAGCTGTTTTTT.

In the case of this clonotype: The conserved phenylalanine or tryptophan normally closing the CDR3 is absent here, so this likely arose from a read error. The J gene is TRBJ2-1, the V gene TRBV12-3 or TRBV12-4; no reliable D call. The J call may not be correct, given that the DNA end is closer to TRBJ2-7. CDR3 length: 11 residues. The CDR3 is CASSLGCEQYL. Written as DNA, the CDR3 is TGTGCCAGCAGCTTAGGCTGCGAGCAGTACTTA.

This chain connects TRBV7-2 to TRBJ2-5; D gene uncertain. Matching the DNA end better, TRBJ2-1 makes the J call doubtful. Germline V gene data show CDR1 as SGHTA and CDR2 as FQGNSA. The CDR3 has 17 residues. CDR3 in DNA: TGTGCCAGCAGCCCCTACTACCTTTCCGGGCAAAACAATGAGCAGTTCTTC. It yields the protein CASSPYYLSGQNNEQFF.

This clonotype was observed at least ten times. This chain uses TRBV2 with TRBJ2-7; a possible D gene is TRBD1 (5 bases). The germline V gene has CDR1 SNHLY and CDR2 FYNNEI. The CDR3 spans 13 residues. Trimming stripped 6 bases from V and 2 bases from J, with 11 bases between. Written as DNA, the CDR3 is TGTGCCAGCAGAGAGACAGTTACCTACGAGCAGTACTTC. Protein: CASRETVTYEQYF.

V gene TRBV7-3 combines with J gene TRBJ2-6; 7 bases are shared with TRBD1. CDR1 and CDR2 (germline): SGHTA, FQGTGA. Germline trimming cut 5 bases from V and 0 bases from J; bases unmatched to any gene: 7. The CDR3 length is 17 residues. Here the CDR3 DNA reads TGTGCCAGCAGCGCTAGGGGACAGATCTCTGGGGCCAACGTCCTGACTTTC. Amino acids: CASSARGQISGANVLTF.

V usage is TRBV6-6 and J usage is TRBJ1-1; perhaps TRBD1 as D (5 bases). The V gene lost 2 bases and the J gene lost 7 bases, with 8 bases spanning the gap. Germline CDR1 reads MNHNY; CDR2 reads SVGAGI (reference sequence). The CDR3 loop spans 12 amino acids. The CDR3 bases are TGTGCCAGCAGTTACATAGGGGATGAAGCTTTCTTT. Encoded protein: CASSYIGDEAFF.

The V call is TRBV11-3, the J call TRBJ2-3; D unresolved. The CDR3 totals 13 residues. Looked up from germline, CDR1 is SGHNT and CDR2 is YENEEA. Trimming cost V 4 bases and J 6 bases, with 11 bases left between them. This chain's CDR3 is CASSSPLTDTQYF. For the CDR3, the DNA is TGTGCCAGCAGCTCCCCCCTAACGGATACGCAGTATTTT.

V usage is TRBV7-3 and J usage is TRBJ2-1, with a weak D call TRBD2 (7 bases). The DNA end lines up better with TRBJ2-7; the J call may be wrong. The CDR3 spans 15 residues. Germline lookup yields CDR1 SGHTA and CDR2 FQGTGA. CDR3 coding DNA: TGTGCCAGCAGCCAAAGGGGGGGCTCCACCTACGAGCAGTACTTC. Translated, it gives CASSQRGGSTYEQYF.

This clonotype appeared many times. The chain uses TRBV5-1 and TRBJ1-1; 10 nucleotides line up with TRBD1. This CDR3 comprises 17 residues. The V and J ends lost 4 bases and 3 bases, in that order; junction bases with no gene match: 12. The germline V gene encodes CDR1 SGHRS and CDR2 YFSETQ. This CDR3 reads CASSRPGQGFGYTEAFF. DNA for the CDR3: TGCGCCAGCAGCAGACCGGGACAGGGGTTTGGGTACACTGAAGCTTTCTTT.

This clonotype was seen once. A read error may produce the germline difference seen at one junction end. The chain carries TRBV5-3 and TRBJ1-6; 9 bases are shared with TRBD1. TRBV5-3 is noted as an ORF with a role that remains uncertain. The CDR3 has 13 residues. The CDR3 reads CASSQQGAYEQYF. Written as DNA, the CDR3 is TGTGCCAGCAGCCAACAGGGGGCCTACGAGCAGTACTTT.

This clonotype was detected ten times or more. CDR3: CASSPGPILRDTQYF. CDR3 in DNA: TGTGCCAGCAGCCCGGGACCTATACTTAGAGATACGCAGTATTTT. The chain joins TRBV27 to TRBJ2-3; D may be TRBD1 or TRBD2 (5 bases each). The V end was cut by 6 bases, the J end by 5 bases, with 18 bases between. The CDR3 covers 15 residues. Germline V gene data show CDR1 as MNHEY and CDR2 as SMNVEV (reference sequence).

In this sample, this clonotype turned up once. This chain joins TRBV6-5 and TRBJ2-1; D not resolved. Trimming left V 5 bases short and J 6 bases short, with 17 bases between. Looked up from germline, CDR1 is MNHEY and CDR2 is SVGAGI. This CDR3 has 15 amino acids. CDR3 amino acids: CASSGSSKVLNEQFF. For the CDR3, the DNA is TGTGCCAGCAGTGGTAGTAGTAAGGTTCTCAATGAGCAGTTCTTC.

The genes are TRBV12-3 or TRBV12-4 and TRBJ1-6; TRBD1 matches 8 bases. The J call may be wrong; the DNA end is better matched by TRBJ2-7. The CDR3 loop spans 15 amino acids. In DNA, the CDR3 is TGTGCCAGCAGTTTATATACGGACAGGGACTACGAGCAGTACTTC. Translation: CASSLYTDRDYEQYF.

The rearrangement joins TRBV7-2 to TRBJ2-5; 9 nucleotides match TRBD1. The end of the DNA is better explained by TRBJ2-7, so the J call may be wrong. Germline V gene data show CDR1 as SGHTA and CDR2 as FQGNSA. This CDR3 is built from 20 residues. The CDR3 nucleotides read TGTGCCAGCAGCTTATCGATATCAACCTCCGGGACAGGGTTCTCCTACGAGCAGTACTTC. Translation: CASSLSISTSGTGFSYEQYF.

Comment on this clonotype: Here the CDR3 omits its conserved ending phenylalanine or tryptophan, so a read error is the likely source. The DNA is omitted, as the CDR3 cannot be located on it reliably, and the CDR3 follows TCRdb's listing. V is TRBV6-5 and J is TRBJ2-4; the D call TRBD1 from the table was never checked on the DNA. Germline CDR1 reads MNHEY; CDR2 reads SVGAGI. The CDR3 has 15 amino acids, counting both end residues. This chain's CDR3 is CASSYSTGETQYFGP.

Sample share makes this clonotype medium-sized. The chain uses TRBV6-1 and TRBJ2-2; D may be TRBD1 (8 bases). V gave up 6 bases and J gave up 1 base, with 15 bases separating them. This CDR3 comprises 16 residues. The germline gives CDR1 MNHNS, CDR2 SASEGT. The CDR3 region is CASSGGTGWNTGELFF. As DNA, the CDR3 is TGTGCCAGCAGCGGGGGGACAGGATGGAACACCGGGGAGCTGTTTTTT.

The chain employs TRBV9 and TRBJ2-7; no clear D gene. With the DNA end fitting TRBJ2-5 better, the J assignment may be wrong. The CDR3 is 16 residues long. Germline CDR1 SGDLS, CDR2 YYNGEE. The CDR3 DNA reads as TGTGCCAGCAGCACACGCTACGGTGGAAGTCAAGAGACCCAGTACTTC. Translation: CASSTRYGGSQETQYF.

The chain employs TRBV7-3 and TRBJ1-1; D ambiguous. Germline CDR1 and CDR2: SGHTA and FQGTGA. The V gene lost 5 bases and the J gene lost 7 bases, with 14 bases spanning the gap. This CDR3 contains 13 residues. The CDR3 coding sequence is TGTGCCAGCAGCCAAGACCTCTCTGGTGAAGCTTTCTTT. It encodes CASSQDLSGEAFF.

This clonotype was counted between two and nine times. This chain uses TRBV7-9 with TRBJ1-2, with D possibly matching TRBD1 (6 bases). The germline CDR1 and CDR2 sequences are SEHNR and FQNEAQ (reference sequence). CDR3 length: 15 amino acids. Trimming took 2 bases from V and 4 from J, leaving 14 bases between them. CDR3 residues: CASSLLGGPSYGYTF. The CDR3 DNA sequence: TGTGCCAGCAGCTTACTGGGGGGCCCAAGCTATGGCTACACCTTC.

This clonotype has just a few counts. The chain links TRBV7-8 to TRBJ2-7, with 8 bases aligning to TRBD1. The length of the CDR3 is 14 residues. The germline V gene encodes CDR1 SGHVS and CDR2 FQNEAQ. Trimming at V came to 3 bases and at J to 4 bases, leaving 5 bases not matched to a gene. The CDR3 is CASSFGQGLYEQYF. The DNA for the CDR3 is TGTGCCAGCAGCTTCGGACAGGGCTTATACGAGCAGTACTTC.

The chain has TRBV28 and TRBJ2-7; D call uncertain. Germline CDR1 and CDR2: MDHEN and SYDVKM. Trimming pared 6 bases from V and 3 bases from J, leaving 9 bases between. The CDR3 has 12 residues. The CDR3 protein is CASRKGNYEQYF. The CDR3, as DNA: TGTGCCAGCAGGAAAGGGAACTACGAGCAGTACTTC.

The sample holds a few counts of this clonotype. The CDR3 sequence is CASSVENEQFF. The CDR3 region has the DNA TGTGCCAGCAGCGTCGAAAATGAGCAGTTCTTC. The chain combines TRBV9 with TRBJ2-7; D is ambiguous. The J call could be wrong; TRBJ2-1 is a better fit for the DNA end. CDR3 length equals 11 residues. The germline CDR1 and CDR2 sequences are SGDLS and YYNGEE.

This chain joins TRBV7-2 and TRBJ1-1; D remains ambiguous. The CDR3 totals 16 residues. V shed 2 bases and J shed 1 base, with 14 bases lying between them. CDR1 SGHTA and CDR2 FQGNSA come from the germline V gene. The CDR3 coding sequence is TGTGCCAGCAGCTTATCCGGAAGTGTTTGGAACACTGAAGCTTTCTTT. This gives the protein CASSLSGSVWNTEAFF.

This clonotype was detected ten times or more. The chain has TRBV5-4 and TRBJ2-3; possibly TRBD2 for D (6 bases). The CDR3 extends over 15 amino acids. Germline V gives CDR1 SGHNT, CDR2 YYREEE (reference sequence). V was cut by 2 bases and J by 4 bases, with 14 bases left in between. CDR3 sequence (DNA): TGTGCCAGCAGCTTTGGACTAACACCGGCAGATACGCAGTATTTT. Its translation: CASSFGLTPADTQYF.